The TCR beta chain under discussion was sequenced for a study of graft-versus-host responses after intestinal transplantation. Study summary: The recipients all started with anti-thymocyte globulin induction and then took tacrolimus and steroids for two to four years.

This clone occurred a few times. Plating of some 200,000 CFSE-labeled responder cells was done together with some 200,000 irradiated, violet-dye-labeled stimulator cells. Method: immunoSEQ multiplex PCR; TCRdb's copy keeps in-frame clones and lacks some. The data contain 20,000 to 25,000 clones, about 45% of them singletons. Points from the study as a whole: GvH clonotypes were identified within recipient marrow, with a subset emerging first in ileum or blood.

This clonotype was sampled from a human patient who was an organ donor for intestinal transplantation. The sequencing used alloreactive CD8+ T cells from a mixed lymphocyte reaction culture, collected before transplantation. Subset reported: CFSE-low proliferating T cells sorted from approximately 6-day pre-transplant mixed lymphocyte reaction (GvH or HvG direction).

The CDR3 DNA reads TGTGCCAGCAGTTCGGGGGTTCGGGATACGCAGTATTTT. Protein sequence: CASSSGVRDTQYF. The chain has TRBV9 and TRBJ2-3; tentatively, D is TRBD2 (6 bases). V lost 5 bases, J lost 6 bases, and 13 bases lay in between. CDR3 length: 13 residues. Looked up from germline, CDR1 is SGDLS and CDR2 is YYNGEE.